This record looks at one TCR beta chain sequence and its context. The data belong to a study of blood T cell repertoires in COVID-19. Study at large: The cDNA or gDNA used as material had been derived from T cells, B-cell-depleted T cells, or PBMCs.

In the original processing: Reference gene primer amplification in the assay estimated nucleated cell counts. Sequencing was performed with immunoSEQ multiplex PCR; in TCRdb, only in-frame clones are kept and a portion is missing. V and J calls and clone size follow that table, whereas D and trimming were derived from the DNA. Of about 27,000 clones in the sample, roughly 80% are singletons; the top ten hold less than 30%. V was clipped by 1 base and J by 7 bases, with 13 bases between them. The CDR3 is 14 amino acids. CDR1 is LNHNV, CDR2 YYDKDF, per germline (reference sequence). Sequencing was done on a sample of peripheral blood. The rearrangement links TRBV15 to TRBJ2-5; D ambiguous. The sequence derives from an older man with active COVID-19. The CDR3 DNA reads TGTGCCACCAGCAGAGCTCGGTTCCCGGGGACCCAGTACTTC. Protein sequence: CATSRARFPGTQYF. Looking up the rest from reference TRBV15 and TRBJ2-5 gives the full variable domain: DAMVIQNPRYQVTQFGKPVTLSCSQTLNHNVMYWYQQKSSQAPKLLFHYYDKDFNNEADTPDNFQSRRPNTSFCFLDIRSPGLGDTAMYLCATSRARFPGTQYFGPGTRLLVL.